The 27 T cell receptor beta chains below come from one sample, sequenced in a study of PD-L1 blockade in urothelial cancer. Profiling relied on immunoSEQ multiplex PCR, and the TCRdb table lists in-frame clones only, not all of them. The sample consists of under 130,000 clones, roughly 84% of them appearing once. Sequences were derived from PBMCs, sampled around atezolizumab (anti-PD-L1) treatment. These receptors all come from a man aged 45-65 years with urothelial cancer.

The chain is built from TRBV25-1 and TRBJ2-2; TRBD1 matches 7 bases. With 3 bases clipped from V and 4 bases from J, the junction kept 5 bases outside the gene matches. The CDR3 has 15 residues. Looked up from germline, CDR1 is MGHDK and CDR2 is SYGVNS. The CDR3 here is CASSEWTGATGELFF. CDR3 coding DNA: TGTGCCAGCAGTGAGTGGACAGGCGCCACCGGGGAGCTGTTTTTT.

The V and J genes are TRBV19 and TRBJ2-3, with D uncertain. V was trimmed by 1 base and J by 6 bases, leaving 11 bases between them. The CDR3 has 14 residues. CDR1 and CDR2 (germline): LNHDA, SQIVND (reference sequence). This CDR3 is CASSIVGARDTQYF. The CDR3 bases are TGTGCCAGTAGTATAGTTGGAGCTCGGGATACGCAGTATTTT.

J is TRBJ1-2 and V is TRBV9, with 7 bases aligning to TRBD1. This CDR3 region has 15 residues. Germline loops: CDR1 SGDLS, CDR2 YYNGEE. V gave up 6 bases and J gave up 5 bases; unmatched junction bases: 13. The CDR3 is CASTSTGRGGYGYTF. The CDR3 nucleotides are TGTGCCAGCACTTCGACAGGGCGGGGTGGGTATGGCTACACCTTC.

J is TRBJ2-1 and V is TRBV18, with 14 bases fitting TRBD2. The CDR3 length is 17 residues. Germline values: CDR1 KGHSH, CDR2 LQKENI. After removal of 3 bases from V and 4 bases from J, the junction contained 5 bases not matched to a gene. The chain's CDR3 is CASSPGLAGVSYNEQFF. The CDR3 bases are TGTGCCAGCTCACCGGGACTAGCGGGAGTGTCGTACAATGAGCAGTTCTTC.

The J gene is TRBJ2-5, the V gene TRBV5-1; D may be TRBD2 (6 bases). This CDR3 is built from 15 residues. With 7 bases removed from V and 2 bases from J, the gap between germline ends came to 18 bases. Germline CDR1 reads SGHRS; CDR2 reads YFSETQ. The CDR3 nucleotides read TGCGCCAGCGGAACTGTACCGGGAGTTCAAGAGACCCAGTACTTC. Translating it yields CASGTVPGVQETQYF.

J is TRBJ2-2 and V is TRBV5-1; TRBD2 matches at 15 bases. Germline CDR1 is SGHRS and CDR2 is YFSETQ. The CDR3 is made up of 20 amino acids. V lost 2 bases, J lost 0 bases, and 8 bases stayed unmatched. DNA of the CDR3: TGCGCCAGCAGCTTAATACCGGGACTAGCGGGAGGCTCGAACACCGGGGAGCTGTTTTTT. It specifies CASSLIPGLAGGSNTGELFF.

The chain joins TRBV7-9 to TRBJ2-7; TRBD1 is a possible D gene (5 bases). Germline CDR1 and CDR2: SEHNR and FQNEAQ (reference sequence). The CDR3 spans 15 residues. Trimming removed 4 bases from V and 2 bases from J, with 15 bases in between. CDR3 nucleotides: TGTGCCAGCAGCTATCCGGCAGGGAAGGCCTACGAGCAGTACTTC. The encoded protein is CASSYPAGKAYEQYF.

This rearrangement joins TRBV7-4 to TRBJ1-1, with D possibly matching TRBD1 (6 bases). Trimming pared 5 bases from V and 0 bases from J, leaving 13 bases between. Germline-derived CDR1 and CDR2 are SGHVT and SQSDAQ. CDR3 length equals 15 residues. CDR3 amino acids: CASSGGGLLNTEAFF. CDR3 in DNA: TGTGCCAGCAGCGGGGGCGGATTGTTGAACACTGAAGCTTTCTTT.

This chain's CDR3 is CASSPGQRNEKLFF. The CDR3 coding sequence is TGCGCCAGCAGCCCGGGACAGCGAAATGAAAAACTGTTTTTT. The V and J genes are TRBV5-1 and TRBJ1-4; 7 positions match TRBD1. CDR1 is SGHRS and CDR2 is YFSETQ in the germline V gene. V lost 4 bases, J lost 5 bases, and 5 bases stayed unmatched. The CDR3 loop spans 14 amino acids. Filled out from reference TRBV5-1 and TRBJ1-4, the complete variable domain reads KAGVTQTPRYLIKTRGQQVTLSCSPISGHRSVSWYQQTPGQGLQFLFEYFSETQRNKGNFPGRFSGRQFSNSRSEMNVSTLELGDSALYLCASSPGQRNEKLFFGSGTQLSVL.

The CDR3 DNA is TGTGCCAGCAGGTCCCCTGGGGGGGCAGCCTTCTTT. It translates to CASRSPGGAAFF. The chain has TRBV9 and TRBJ1-1; weak D call: TRBD1 (6 bases). This CDR3 has 12 residues. V lost 5 bases, J lost 14 bases, and 19 bases lay in between. The germline CDR1 and CDR2 sequences are SGDLS and YYNGEE.

The V call is TRBV5-1, the J call TRBJ2-5, with TRBD1 as a possible D gene (5 bases). The CDR3 contains 13 residues. Deletions cut 7 bases from V and 2 bases from J, with 12 bases between. Germline V lookup: CDR1 SGHRS, CDR2 YFSETQ. DNA for the CDR3: TGCGCCAGCTATAAGACAGCGCAAGAGACCCAGTACTTC. Amino acids: CASYKTAQETQYF.

The J gene is TRBJ2-2, the V gene TRBV5-1; 11 bases fit TRBD2. V gave up 1 base and J gave up 2 bases; unmatched junction bases: 13. CDR3 size: 20 residues. Germline CDR1 SGHRS, CDR2 YFSETQ. This CDR3 reads CASSLSGLAGGSVNTGELFF. CDR3 bases: TGCGCCAGCAGCTTGTCGGGGCTAGCGGGAGGAAGCGTTAACACCGGGGAGCTGTTTTTT.

The chain recombines TRBV27 with TRBJ1-4; weak D call: TRBD1 (6 bases). Germline assignment: CDR1 MNHEY and CDR2 SMNVEV (reference sequence). The CDR3 totals 14 residues. V lost 4 bases to trimming and J lost 5 bases, with 11 bases between them. DNA for the CDR3: TGTGCCAGCAGTTACAGGGATGGGAATGAAAAACTGTTTTTT. Amino acid sequence: CASSYRDGNEKLFF. Filled out from reference TRBV27 and TRBJ1-4, the complete variable domain reads EAQVTQNPRYLITVTGKKLTVTCSQNMNHEYMSWYRQDPGLGLRQIYYSMNVEVTDKGDVPEGYKVSRKEKRNFPLILESPSPNQTSLYFCASSYRDGNEKLFFGSGTQLSVL.

The rearrangement links TRBV30 to TRBJ2-2; D unclear. The CDR3 consists of 14 residues. The V and J ends lost 5 bases and 4 bases respectively, with 14 bases between them. Looked up from germline, CDR1 is GTSNPN and CDR2 is SVGIG (reference sequence). The CDR3 sequence is CAWDQTSGTGELFF. As DNA, the CDR3 is TGTGCCTGGGACCAAACGTCGGGCACCGGGGAGCTGTTTTTT.

In this sample, this clone turned up many times. The chain carries TRBV11-2 and TRBJ1-1; possible D gene TRBD1, 5 bases. CDR3 length equals 13 residues. Trimming took 4 bases from V and 1 from J, leaving 7 bases between them. Germline assignment: CDR1 SGHAT and CDR2 FQNNGV. This chain's CDR3 is CASSWGENTEAFF. The DNA of the CDR3 is TGTGCCAGCAGCTGGGGGGAGAACACTGAAGCTTTCTTT.

This clone came up once. The V and J genes are TRBV30 and TRBJ2-7, with D tentatively TRBD2 (5 bases). V was pared by 2 bases and J by 2 bases, with 13 bases between. Germline assignment: CDR1 GTSNPN and CDR2 SVGIG (reference sequence). The CDR3 sequence is 14 residues long. The CDR3 nucleotides are TGTGCCTGGAGTCCAACTAGGTGGGCCTACGAGCAGTACTTC. It encodes CAWSPTRWAYEQYF.

The chain combines TRBV9 with TRBJ2-4; 9 positions match TRBD2. The CDR3 consists of 16 residues. After removal of 0 bases from V and 8 bases from J, the junction contained 9 bases not matched to a gene. CDR1 is SGDLS and CDR2 is YYNGEE in the germline V gene. CDR3 protein: CASSVDGGRAGDIQYF. The CDR3 DNA is TGTGCCAGCAGCGTAGACGGCGGGAGGGCCGGGGACATTCAGTACTTC.

This clone appeared a few times. V usage is TRBV15 and J usage is TRBJ1-5; 7 nucleotides match TRBD1. CDR1 is LNHNV and CDR2 is YYDKDF in the germline V gene (reference sequence). This CDR3 region has 15 residues. V was pared by 5 bases and J by 7 bases, with 11 bases of the junction left unmatched. The CDR3 here is CATSARQGIRQPQHF. CDR3 bases: TGTGCCACCAGCGCGCGACAGGGTATAAGGCAGCCCCAGCATTTT.

The chain uses TRBV7-2 and TRBJ2-2; 8 positions agree with TRBD1. The CDR3 spans 14 residues. Germline V lookup: CDR1 SGHTA, CDR2 FQGNSA. The V and J ends lost 10 bases and 2 bases, in that order; junction bases with no gene match: 6. The DNA of the CDR3 is TGTGCCACAAGACAGGGGCCCAACACCGGGGAGCTGTTTTTT. Translated: CATRQGPNTGELFF.

The chain employs TRBV18 and TRBJ2-3; D unresolved. The V end was cut by 1 base, the J end by 6 bases, with 17 bases between. The CDR3 covers 16 residues. From germline, CDR1 is KGHSH and CDR2 LQKENI. The CDR3 nucleotides are TGTGCCAGCTCACCACGCTACAGCCCATTCGAGGATACGCAGTATTTT. Translated: CASSPRYSPFEDTQYF. The variable domain in full, with the rest retrieved from reference TRBV18 and TRBJ2-3, is NAGVMQNPRHLVRRRGQEARLRCSPMKGHSHVYWYRQLPEEGLKFMVYLQKENIIDESGMPKERFSAEFPKEGPSILRIQQVVRGDSAAYFCASSPRYSPFEDTQYFGPGTRLTVL.

This clone came up once. The V gene is TRBV28, the J gene TRBJ1-3; D is perhaps TRBD1 (6 bases). This CDR3 is built from 17 residues. Germline V gene data show CDR1 as MDHEN and CDR2 as SYDVKM. The V gene lost 5 bases and the J gene lost 0 bases, with 17 bases spanning the gap. The CDR3, as DNA: TGTGCCAGCAGTCTCGACTTGACAGGAAACTCTGGAAACACCATATATTTT. As protein: CASSLDLTGNSGNTIYF.

The V gene is TRBV19, the J gene TRBJ1-1, with D tentatively TRBD1 (6 bases). The CDR3 extends over 14 amino acids. Germline V lookup: CDR1 LNHDA, CDR2 SQIVND (reference sequence). Trimming pared 4 bases from V and 4 bases from J, leaving 13 bases between. CDR3 coding DNA: TGTGCCAGTAGTACCGTAGGGGGGGTCACTGAAGCTTTCTTT. It specifies CASSTVGGVTEAFF. Full variable domain (missing parts from reference TRBV19 and TRBJ1-1): DGGITQSPKYLFRKEGQNVTLSCEQNLNHDAMYWYRQDPGQGLRLIYYSQIVNDFQKGDIAEGYSVSREKKESFPLTVTSAQKNPTAFYLCASSTVGGVTEAFFGQGTRLTVV.

The genes are TRBV5-1 and TRBJ2-1; 7 bases align to TRBD1. This CDR3 is 16 amino acids long. CDR1 SGHRS and CDR2 YFSETQ come from the germline V gene. Trimming at V came to 3 bases and at J to 10 bases, leaving 16 bases not matched to a gene. The CDR3 protein is CASSWQPQGNGEEQFF. The CDR3 DNA is TGCGCCAGCAGCTGGCAGCCACAGGGGAATGGGGAGGAGCAGTTCTTC.

The genes are TRBV15 and TRBJ2-7; D is possibly TRBD2 (5 bases). The CDR3 has 14 residues. The V end was cut by 3 bases, the J end by 5 bases, with 14 bases between. The germline CDR1 and CDR2 sequences are LNHNV and YYDKDF (reference sequence). CDR3 coding DNA: TGTGCCACCAGCAGCCGGAGAGGGTCCGACGAGCAGTACTTC. It specifies CATSSRRGSDEQYF.

This chain connects TRBV28 to TRBJ1-1; a weak D match, TRBD1 (5 bases). Trimming removed 3 bases at V and 1 base at J, with 12 bases between. Per the germline V gene, CDR1 is MDHEN and CDR2 is SYDVKM. This CDR3 is 15 amino acids long. The CDR3 sequence: CASSLGEGKNTEAFF. The CDR3 nucleotides read TGTGCCAGCAGTTTGGGGGAGGGAAAGAACACTGAAGCTTTCTTT.

CDR3 DNA sequence: TGTGCCAGCAGCAAGGACAGCCACGAGCAGTACTTC. The encoded protein is CASSKDSHEQYF. V and J are TRBV11-2 and TRBJ2-7, with D maybe TRBD1 (6 bases). The germline V and J ends were trimmed by 5 bases and 5 bases, with 10 bases remaining between them. In germline, CDR1 is SGHAT, CDR2 FQNNGV. There are 12 residues in the CDR3.

V and J are TRBV19 and TRBJ1-2, with 7 bases fitting TRBD1. The CDR3 covers 15 residues. Germline CDR1 is LNHDA and CDR2 is SQIVND (reference sequence). J gave up 0 bases and V 6 bases, and 7 bases lay outside the gene matches. CDR3 sequence (DNA): TGTGCCAGTAGGAAACAGGGGTCTACTAACTATGGCTACACCTTC. It codes for CASRKQGSTNYGYTF.